Detailed here is one T cell receptor beta chain. Its antigen is not known. This sample was included in a study of T cell responses to AZD1222 COVID-19 vaccine. The method was immunoSEQ multiplex PCR; TCRdb's version includes in-frame clones alone and lacks a portion of them. The sample lists approximately 89,000 clones, about 89% occurring once. Findings of the study overall: A mostly white British donor set with more females was recruited, and clonal diversity was possibly underestimated. Along spike, vaccine-associated CD4 TCRs were found throughout, with dominance at 160-218 and 743-854. Seropositive status at baseline applied to only five to seven AZD1222 recipients.

The receptor was derived from an adult who received the AZD1222 COVID-19 vaccine. The input for sequencing was peripheral blood, taken 28 days after the second AZD1222 dose.

The CDR3 DNA reads TGTGCCAGCAGTTTATCCGGGACAGGGGTCGGAAAACTGTTTTTT. Protein product: CASSLSGTGVGKLFF. J is TRBJ1-4 and V is TRBV28; 10 nucleotides align to TRBD1. This CDR3 has 15 residues. Germline values: CDR1 MDHEN, CDR2 SYDVKM. Germline trimming cut 1 base from V and 10 bases from J; bases unmatched to any gene: 6.